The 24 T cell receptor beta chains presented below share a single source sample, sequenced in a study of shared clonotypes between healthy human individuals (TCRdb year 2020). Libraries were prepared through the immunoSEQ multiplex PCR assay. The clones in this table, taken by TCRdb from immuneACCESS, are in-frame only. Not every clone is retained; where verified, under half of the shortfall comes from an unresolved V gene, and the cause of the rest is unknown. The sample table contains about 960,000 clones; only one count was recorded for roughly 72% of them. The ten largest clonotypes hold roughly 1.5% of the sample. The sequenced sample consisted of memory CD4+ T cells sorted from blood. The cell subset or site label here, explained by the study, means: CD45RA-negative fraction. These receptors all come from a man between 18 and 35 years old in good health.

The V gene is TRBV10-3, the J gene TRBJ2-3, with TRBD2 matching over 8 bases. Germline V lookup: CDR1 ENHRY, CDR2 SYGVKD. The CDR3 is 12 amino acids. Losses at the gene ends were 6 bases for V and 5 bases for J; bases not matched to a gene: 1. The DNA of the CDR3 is TGTGCCATCAGCGGGACTAGAGATACGCAGTATTTT. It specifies CAISGTRDTQYF.

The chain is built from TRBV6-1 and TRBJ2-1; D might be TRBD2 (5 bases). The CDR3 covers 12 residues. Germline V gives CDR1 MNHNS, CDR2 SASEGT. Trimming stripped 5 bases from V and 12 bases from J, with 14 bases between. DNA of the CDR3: TGTGCCAGCAGTACGCTCTCTAGCAGGCAGTTCTTC. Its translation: CASSTLSSRQFF.

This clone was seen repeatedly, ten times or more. The CDR3 nucleotides read TGTGCCAGCAGCGTAACAGGGGGTGGTGAAAAACTGTTTTTT. Translation: CASSVTGGGEKLFF. The chain couples TRBV9 to TRBJ1-4; TRBD1 matches at 8 bases. Germline CDR1 is SGDLS and CDR2 is YYNGEE. CDR3 length equals 14 residues. The V segment lost 1 base and the J segment 7 bases; nucleotides outside the gene matches: 3.

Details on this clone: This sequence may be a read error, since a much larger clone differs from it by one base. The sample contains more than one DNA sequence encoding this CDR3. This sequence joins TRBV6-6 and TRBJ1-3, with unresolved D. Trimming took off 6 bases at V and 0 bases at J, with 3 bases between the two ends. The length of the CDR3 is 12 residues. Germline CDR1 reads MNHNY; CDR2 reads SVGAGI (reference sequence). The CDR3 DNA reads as TGTGCCAGCAGCGCCTCTGGAAACACCATATATTTT. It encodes CASSASGNTIYF.

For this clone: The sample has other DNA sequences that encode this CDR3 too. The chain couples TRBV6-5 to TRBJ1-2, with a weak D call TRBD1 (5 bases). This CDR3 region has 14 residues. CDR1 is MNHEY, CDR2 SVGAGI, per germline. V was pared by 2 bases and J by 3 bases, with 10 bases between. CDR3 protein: CASSYGRGYYGYTF. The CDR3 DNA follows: TGTGCCAGCAGTTACGGGCGGGGCTACTATGGCTACACCTTC.

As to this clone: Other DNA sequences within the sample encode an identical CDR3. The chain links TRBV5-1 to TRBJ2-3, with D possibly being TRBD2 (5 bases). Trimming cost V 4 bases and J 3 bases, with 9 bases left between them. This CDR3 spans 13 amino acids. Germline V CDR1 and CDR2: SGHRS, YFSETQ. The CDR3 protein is CASSITSTDTQYF. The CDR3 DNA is TGCGCCAGCAGCATAACTAGTACAGATACGCAGTATTTT.

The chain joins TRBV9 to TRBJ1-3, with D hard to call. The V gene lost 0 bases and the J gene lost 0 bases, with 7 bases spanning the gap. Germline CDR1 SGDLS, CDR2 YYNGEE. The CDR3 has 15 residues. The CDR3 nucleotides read TGTGCCAGCAGCGTAGATGTGAGCTCTGGAAACACCATATATTTT. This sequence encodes CASSVDVSSGNTIYF. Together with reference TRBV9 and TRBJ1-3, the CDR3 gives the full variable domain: DSGVTQTPKHLITATGQRVTLRCSPRSGDLSVYWYQQSLDQGLQFLIQYYNGEERAKGNILERFSAQQFPDLHSELNLSSLELGDSALYFCASSVDVSSGNTIYFGEGSWLTVV.

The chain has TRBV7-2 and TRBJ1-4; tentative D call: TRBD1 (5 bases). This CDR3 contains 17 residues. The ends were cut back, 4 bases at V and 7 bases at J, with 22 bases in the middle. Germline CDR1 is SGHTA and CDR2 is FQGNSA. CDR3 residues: CASSSWGQGLKGEKLFF. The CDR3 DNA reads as TGTGCCAGCAGCTCGTGGGGTCAGGGTTTGAAAGGTGAAAAACTGTTTTTT. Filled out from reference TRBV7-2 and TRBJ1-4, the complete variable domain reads GAGVSQSPSNKVTEKGKDVELRCDPISGHTALYWYRQSLGQGLEFLIYFQGNSAPDKSGLPSDRFSAERTGGSVSTLTIQRTQQEDSAVYLCASSSWGQGLKGEKLFFGSGTQLSVL.

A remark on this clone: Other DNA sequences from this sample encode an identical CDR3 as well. CDR3 protein: CASSVRDRVDEKLFF. The CDR3 DNA reads as TGTGCCAGCAGCGTCCGGGACAGGGTGGATGAAAAACTGTTTTTT. This chain links TRBV9 with TRBJ1-4, with 9 bases matching TRBD1. Germline CDR1 reads SGDLS; CDR2 reads YYNGEE. V lost 2 bases to trimming and J lost 6 bases; unmatched junction nucleotides: 5. The CDR3 consists of 15 residues.

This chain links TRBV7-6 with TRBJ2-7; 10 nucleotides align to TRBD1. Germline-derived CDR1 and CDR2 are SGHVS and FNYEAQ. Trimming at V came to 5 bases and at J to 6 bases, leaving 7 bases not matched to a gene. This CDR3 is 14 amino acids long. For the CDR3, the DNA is TGTGCCAGCAGCGCCGGACAGGGGGGTAGCGAGCAGTACTTC. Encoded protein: CASSAGQGGSEQYF.

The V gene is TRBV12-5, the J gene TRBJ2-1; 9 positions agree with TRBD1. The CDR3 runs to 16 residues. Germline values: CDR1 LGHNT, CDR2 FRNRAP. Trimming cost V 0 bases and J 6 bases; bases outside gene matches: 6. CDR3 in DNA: TGTGCTAGTGGTTTGGTAACGGACAGGGGATCCAATGAGCAGTTCTTC. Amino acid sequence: CASGLVTDRGSNEQFF.

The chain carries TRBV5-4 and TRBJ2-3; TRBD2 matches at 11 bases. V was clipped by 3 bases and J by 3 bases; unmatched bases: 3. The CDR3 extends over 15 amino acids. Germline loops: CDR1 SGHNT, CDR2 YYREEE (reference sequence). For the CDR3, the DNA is TGTGCCAGCAGCTCACTAGCGGGAGAGACAGATACGCAGTATTTT. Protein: CASSSLAGETDTQYF.

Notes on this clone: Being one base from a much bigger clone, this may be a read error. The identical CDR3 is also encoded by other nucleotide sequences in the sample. The CDR3 reads CASSSGAYEQYF. The CDR3 DNA sequence: TGTGCCAGCAGCTCCGGGGCCTACGAGCAGTACTTC. V is TRBV28 and J is TRBJ2-7; possibly TRBD2 for D (5 bases). The CDR3 sequence is 12 residues long. V was clipped by 6 bases and J by 2 bases, with 8 bases between them. Per germline, CDR1 MDHEN and CDR2 SYDVKM.

The CDR3 sequence is CASSQGTSGGTDTQYF. Written as DNA, the CDR3 is TGCGCCAGCAGCCAGGGGACTAGCGGGGGCACAGATACGCAGTATTTT. V usage is TRBV5-1 and J usage is TRBJ2-3; TRBD2 agrees at 13 bases. Germline CDR1 is SGHRS and CDR2 is YFSETQ. The V and J ends lost 4 bases and 1 base, in that order; junction bases with no gene match: 3. This CDR3 is 16 amino acids long.

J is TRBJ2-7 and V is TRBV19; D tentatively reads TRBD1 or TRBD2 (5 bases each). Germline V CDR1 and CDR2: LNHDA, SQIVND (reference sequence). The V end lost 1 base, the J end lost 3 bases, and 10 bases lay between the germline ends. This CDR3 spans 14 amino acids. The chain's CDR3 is CASSIGGPDYEQYF. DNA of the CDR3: TGTGCCAGTAGTATAGGGGGACCGGACTACGAGCAGTACTTC.

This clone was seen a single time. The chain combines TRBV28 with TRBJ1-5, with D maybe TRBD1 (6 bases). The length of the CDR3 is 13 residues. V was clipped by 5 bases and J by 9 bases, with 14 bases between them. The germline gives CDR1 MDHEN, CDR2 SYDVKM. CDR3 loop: CASSIALGGPQHF. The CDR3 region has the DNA TGTGCCAGCAGTATAGCCTTAGGGGGGCCCCAGCATTTT.

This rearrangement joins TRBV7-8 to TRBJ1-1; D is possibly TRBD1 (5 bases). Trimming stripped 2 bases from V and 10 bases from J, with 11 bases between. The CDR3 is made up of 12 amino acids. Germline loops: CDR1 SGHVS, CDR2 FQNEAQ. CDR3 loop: CASSLWGFRAFF. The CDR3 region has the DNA TGTGCCAGCAGCTTATGGGGGTTTCGAGCTTTCTTT.

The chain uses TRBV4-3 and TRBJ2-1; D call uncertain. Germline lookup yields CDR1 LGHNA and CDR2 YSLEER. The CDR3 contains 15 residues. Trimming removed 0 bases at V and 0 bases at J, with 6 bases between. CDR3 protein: CASSQEGYSYNEQFF. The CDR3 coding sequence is TGCGCCAGCAGCCAAGAGGGGTACTCCTACAATGAGCAGTTCTTC.

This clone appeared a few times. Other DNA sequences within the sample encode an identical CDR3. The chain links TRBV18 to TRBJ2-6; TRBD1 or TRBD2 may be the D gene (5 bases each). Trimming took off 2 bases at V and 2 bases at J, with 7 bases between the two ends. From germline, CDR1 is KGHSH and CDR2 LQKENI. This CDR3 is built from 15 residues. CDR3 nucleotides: TGTGCCAGCTCACCAGGGGGTACTGGGGCCAACGTCCTGACTTTC. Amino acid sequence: CASSPGGTGANVLTF. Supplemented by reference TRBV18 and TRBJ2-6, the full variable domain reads NAGVMQNPRHLVRRRGQEARLRCSPMKGHSHVYWYRQLPEEGLKFMVYLQKENIIDESGMPKERFSAEFPKEGPSILRIQQVVRGDSAAYFCASSPGGTGANVLTFGAGSRLTVL.

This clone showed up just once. This CDR3 is CASLGQVSSPLHF. The CDR3 coding sequence is TGTGCCAGCCTTGGACAGGTCTCTTCACCCCTCCACTTT. The chain has TRBV21-1 and TRBJ1-6; TRBD1, the D gene given by the table, was not confirmed from the DNA. TRBV21-1 is designated a pseudogene. The CDR3 sequence is 13 residues long.

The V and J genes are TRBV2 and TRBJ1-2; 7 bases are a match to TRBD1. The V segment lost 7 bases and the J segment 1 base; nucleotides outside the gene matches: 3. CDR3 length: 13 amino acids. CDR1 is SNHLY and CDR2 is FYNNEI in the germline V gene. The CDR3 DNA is TGTGCCAGCATTCGGGACAGTAACTATGGCTACACCTTC. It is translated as CASIRDSNYGYTF. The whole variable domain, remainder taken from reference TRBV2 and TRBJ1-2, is EPEVTQTPSHQVTQMGQEVILRCVPISNHLYFYWYRQILGQKVEFLVSFYNNEISEKSEIFDDQFSVERPDGSNFTLKIRSTKLEDSAMYFCASIRDSNYGYTFGSGTRLTVV.

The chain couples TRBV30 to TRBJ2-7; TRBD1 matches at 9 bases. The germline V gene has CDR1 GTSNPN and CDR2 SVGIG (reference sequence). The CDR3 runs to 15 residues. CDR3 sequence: CASESGTGLVGEQYF. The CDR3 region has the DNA TGTGCTTCCGAATCCGGGACAGGGCTAGTCGGGGAGCAGTACTTC.

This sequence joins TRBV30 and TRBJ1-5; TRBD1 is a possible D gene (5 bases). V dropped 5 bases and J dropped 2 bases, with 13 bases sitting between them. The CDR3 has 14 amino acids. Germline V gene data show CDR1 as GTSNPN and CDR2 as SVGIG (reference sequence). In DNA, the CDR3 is TGTGCCTGGTCTAGGGGTTTCGGCAATCAGCCCCAGCATTTT. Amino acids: CAWSRGFGNQPQHF.

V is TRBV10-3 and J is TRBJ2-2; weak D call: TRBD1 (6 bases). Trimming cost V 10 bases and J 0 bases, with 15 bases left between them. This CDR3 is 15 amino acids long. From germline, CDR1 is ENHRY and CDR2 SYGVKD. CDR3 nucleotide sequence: TGTGCCACCTCAACAGGGATTGCGAACACCGGGGAGCTGTTTTTT. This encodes CATSTGIANTGELFF.